One sample yielded the 9 T cell receptor beta chains listed below, sequenced in a study of cytomegalovirus exposure and HLA in healthy donors. Here immunoSEQ multiplex PCR was the method, and the copy in TCRdb shows in-frame clones only, minus some. The table lists over 150,000 clones, 85% of them singletons. The sample comprised PBMCs. Receptor source: a man aged 18 to 30 in good health and CMV-seropositive.

CDR3 sequence: CASSPLGQGSYEQYF. CDR3 nucleotides: TGCGCCAGCAGCCCCCTGGGACAGGGGTCCTACGAGCAGTACTTC. This chain connects TRBV5-1 to TRBJ2-7; 10 bases are shared with TRBD1. V lost 4 bases and J lost 1; bases outside the gene matches: 5. The CDR3 has 15 residues. Germline CDR1 and CDR2: SGHRS and YFSETQ.

The rearrangement links TRBV27 to TRBJ2-1, with no clear D. The CDR3 covers 15 residues. Germline values: CDR1 MNHEY, CDR2 SMNVEV (reference sequence). Trimming took off 4 bases at V and 5 bases at J, with 15 bases between the two ends. CDR3 region: CASSSATSPHNEQFF. The DNA of the CDR3 is TGTGCCAGCAGTTCAGCGACTTCCCCCCACAATGAGCAGTTCTTC.

This clone was counted a single time. The gene calls are TRBV14 and TRBJ2-1; 8 bases map to TRBD1. Trimming removed 2 bases from V and 6 bases from J; junction bases left unmatched: 9. The CDR3 consists of 16 residues. CDR1 is SGHDN and CDR2 is FVKESK in the germline V gene. Here the CDR3 reads CASSQPLRDRSNEQFF. The CDR3 DNA reads TGTGCCAGCAGCCAACCCTTACGGGACAGGTCCAATGAGCAGTTCTTC.

The chain carries TRBV9 and TRBJ1-1, with 9 bases aligning to TRBD1. The CDR3 runs to 15 residues. Germline V gene data show CDR1 as SGDLS and CDR2 as YYNGEE. V trimming: 4 bases; J trimming: 4 bases; junction bases outside the gene matches: 8. The CDR3 DNA sequence: TGTGCCAGCAGCCCCACAGGGGGCAAAAGCACTGAAGCTTTCTTT. The encoded protein is CASSPTGGKSTEAFF.

The CDR3 protein is CASTSDRGFNYGYTF. DNA for the CDR3: TGTGCCAGTACCTCGGACAGGGGGTTTAACTATGGCTACACCTTC. The chain recombines TRBV19 with TRBJ1-2, with 10 bases lining up with TRBD1. This CDR3 comprises 15 residues. Germline V CDR1 and CDR2: LNHDA, SQIVND (reference sequence). J gave up 1 base and V 7 bases, and 6 bases lay outside the gene matches.

The V call is TRBV2, the J call TRBJ1-1; D gene unclear. The ends were cut back, 8 bases at V and 3 bases at J, with 19 bases in the middle. Germline CDR1 reads SNHLY; CDR2 reads FYNNEI. This CDR3 region has 15 residues. CDR3 region: CASGGTSGRDTEAFF. The CDR3 DNA follows: TGTGCCAGCGGAGGAACTAGCGGTCGAGACACTGAAGCTTTCTTT.

The chain uses TRBV15 and TRBJ1-2; 7 positions agree with TRBD1. CDR1 LNHNV and CDR2 YYDKDF come from the germline V gene (reference sequence). J gave up 9 bases and V 1 base, and 8 bases lay outside the gene matches. The CDR3 totals 14 residues. CDR3 region: CATSRAQGTNSYTF. The CDR3 bases are TGTGCCACCAGCAGAGCACAGGGGACGAATAGCTACACCTTC.

The CDR3: CASSLAGGGLYGYTF. CDR3 coding DNA: TGTGCCAGCAGCTTGGCCGGAGGTGGGTTGTATGGCTACACCTTC. This chain joins TRBV5-4 and TRBJ1-2; no clear D. Trimming cost V 0 bases and J 5 bases, with 14 bases left between them. The germline V gene encodes CDR1 SGHNT and CDR2 YYREEE (reference sequence). CDR3 length: 15 amino acids.

CDR3 residues: CASSSRDSTYEQYF. The DNA for the CDR3 is TGTGCCAGCAGCTCCCGGGACAGTACCTACGAGCAGTACTTC. The chain has TRBV13 and TRBJ2-7, with 7 nucleotides matching TRBD1. The CDR3 covers 14 residues. Looked up from germline, CDR1 is PRHDT and CDR2 is FYEKMQ (reference sequence). Losses at the gene ends were 4 bases for V and 2 bases for J; bases not matched to a gene: 5.